Below, one TCR beta chain is given with its context. The antigen remains undetermined. The data were produced by immunoSEQ multiplex PCR, yet TCRdb's version contains in-frame clones alone and is incomplete. This sample has roughly 38,000 clones, with 49% found just once. The CDR3 contains 16 residues. The germline V gene has CDR1 SGHDT and CDR2 YYEEEE. The ends lost 4 bases at V and 7 bases at J; junction bases unmatched: 12. The data were taken from a study of cytotoxic CD8 clonotypes in ibrutinib-treated CLL. In the study overall: Patients gave response samples after a median around 11 months of treatment, range 6 to 36. Findings of the study overall: Higher clonality was seen at ibrutinib response and a return toward baseline at progression. Public clonotypes showed up rarely, and on treatment they shrank or held steady.

Here the sequenced sample was PBMCs, taken before ibrutinib treatment. This rearrangement joins TRBV5-6 to TRBJ2-3; 10 positions agree with TRBD2. The clonotype was recovered from a human donor with chronic lymphocytic leukemia. The CDR3 nucleotides read TGTGCCAGCAGCCCTGGACTAGCGGCGGGGGTTAATACGCAGTATTTT. The encoded protein is CASSPGLAAGVNTQYF.